A selection of T cell receptor beta chains follows, all from one sample in a study of shared clonotypes between healthy human individuals. The method was immunoSEQ multiplex PCR; TCRdb's version includes in-frame clones alone and lacks a portion of them. The sample contains some 530,000 clones, approximately 81% of which appear only once. Specimen: PBMCs. All receptors derive from a woman between 40 and 55 years old in good health. Some clones in this sample may be carry-over from other donors' samples. Both conserved end residues are trimmed from each CDR3. The D gene is left open where the match is weak. Part of the rows lack a size; the others show once, few, many or a class for expanded clones.

clone size: NA
V gene: TRBV11-2
J gene: TRBJ2-7
D gene: NA
CDR3 protein: ASSSAGHGEQY

clone size: NA
V gene: TRBV10-3
J gene: TRBJ2-3
D gene: NA
CDR3 protein: AISANPLGDTQY

clone size: NA
V gene: TRBV7-8
J gene: TRBJ2-3
D gene: TRBD2
CDR3 protein: ASSLDSGSATQY

clone size: NA
V gene: TRBV27
J gene: TRBJ1-5
D gene: TRBD1
CDR3 protein: ASSYDRGQPQH

clone size: NA
V gene: TRBV18
J gene: TRBJ2-2
D gene: TRBD1
CDR3 protein: ASSRPGQGVGELF

clone size: NA
V gene: TRBV7-8
J gene: TRBJ1-5
D gene: TRBD1
CDR3 protein: ASRGQGDQPQH

clone size: few
V gene: TRBV6-6
J gene: TRBJ2-7
D gene: NA
CDR3 protein: ASSQMEGVYEQY

clone size: NA
V gene: TRBV5-1
J gene: TRBJ2-1
D gene: TRBD2
CDR3 protein: ASSSTPSGSAYNEQF

clone size: NA
V gene: TRBV6-6
J gene: TRBJ2-3
D gene: TRBD2
CDR3 protein: ASSFGGGIDTQY

clone size: NA
V gene: TRBV28
J gene: TRBJ2-1
D gene: NA
CDR3 protein: ASSSSRSRDEQF

clone size: NA
V gene: TRBV18
J gene: TRBJ1-1
D gene: NA
CDR3 protein: ASSPTGSMNTEAF

clone size: once
V gene: TRBV7-8
J gene: TRBJ2-3
D gene: TRBD2
CDR3 protein: ASSLAASGRFTDTQY

clone size: NA
V gene: TRBV4-2
J gene: TRBJ2-3
D gene: TRBD1
CDR3 protein: ASSQEGQTSTDTQY

clone size: NA
V gene: TRBV29-1
J gene: TRBJ2-1
D gene: TRBD2
CDR3 protein: SVEMGGTKRF

clone size: NA
V gene: TRBV7-9
J gene: TRBJ2-1
D gene: NA
CDR3 protein: ASSRDPGNEQF

clone size: NA
V gene: TRBV5-1
J gene: TRBJ2-7
D gene: NA
CDR3 protein: VSSLEPGPTPGEQY

clone size: NA
V gene: TRBV7-6
J gene: TRBJ2-2
D gene: TRBD1
CDR3 protein: ASSPDRGRWTGELF

clone size: NA
V gene: TRBV5-4
J gene: TRBJ2-2
D gene: NA
CDR3 protein: ASSRGTERNTGELF

clone size: few
V gene: TRBV5-4
J gene: TRBJ2-4
D gene: NA
CDR3 protein: ASSFQGSKNIQY

clone size: NA
V gene: TRBV19
J gene: TRBJ1-1
D gene: NA
CDR3 protein: ASKWNTEAF

clone size: NA
V gene: TRBV16
J gene: TRBJ1-2
D gene: NA
CDR3 protein: ASSQSAGRNYGYT

clone size: NA
V gene: TRBV6-5
J gene: TRBJ2-7
D gene: TRBD1
CDR3 protein: ASRPGQGSYEQY

clone size: NA
V gene: TRBV19
J gene: TRBJ1-1
D gene: TRBD1
CDR3 protein: ASSMLSGQGGTEAF

clone size: NA
V gene: TRBV11-2
J gene: TRBJ2-5
D gene: TRBD2
CDR3 protein: ASAGPRLAGAETQY

clone size: NA
V gene: TRBV4-2
J gene: TRBJ2-7
D gene: NA
CDR3 protein: ASSPSGDYEQY

clone size: NA
V gene: TRBV5-1
J gene: TRBJ2-6
D gene: TRBD1
CDR3 protein: ASSKTSRDRLSGANVLT

clone size: NA
V gene: TRBV5-1
J gene: TRBJ1-1
D gene: NA
CDR3 protein: ASSFQGLDTEAF

clone size: NA
V gene: TRBV7-3
J gene: TRBJ2-7
D gene: NA
CDR3 protein: ASSPGGSLYEQY

clone size: NA
V gene: TRBV7-9
J gene: TRBJ2-1
D gene: NA
CDR3 protein: ASSPGGAGLVRQF

clone size: NA
V gene: TRBV13
J gene: TRBJ2-7
D gene: TRBD1
CDR3 protein: ASRFSGQGHYEQY

clone size: NA
V gene: TRBV28
J gene: TRBJ2-3
D gene: NA
CDR3 protein: ASSKPGARTDTQY

clone size: NA
V gene: TRBV30
J gene: TRBJ2-7
D gene: TRBD2
CDR3 protein: AWSGGSTHEQY

clone size: NA
V gene: TRBV7-9
J gene: TRBJ1-2
D gene: NA
CDR3 protein: ASSRKFWETGNGYT

clone size: NA
V gene: TRBV18
J gene: TRBJ1-1
D gene: NA
CDR3 protein: ASSLTPGDTEAF